This is a list of T cell receptor beta chains from one sample in a study of CD8+CD57+ T cells in acquired aplastic anemia. TCRdb itself ran the reads through MiXCR, one entry per CDR3 protein. The sample lists about 470,000 distinct CDR3 sequences, around 30% occurring once. The specimen sequenced was sorted CD4+, CD8+, or CD8+CD57+ T cells (not recorded which) from PBMCs. These receptors were collected from a human donor with aplastic anemia. Each CDR3 is given with its conserved first and last residue. A D gene is named only where the DNA matches it firmly. Clone size is not always given. Where it is, it says once, few, many or a class for expanded clones.

J gene | clone size | V gene | D gene | CDR3 DNA | CDR3 protein
TRBJ1-1 | NA | TRBV29-1 | NA | TGCAGCGTTGCGGCCCGGCTGAACACTGAAGCTTTCTTT | CSVAARLNTEAFF
TRBJ1-6 | once | TRBV6-1 | NA | TGTGCCACCAGTGATACCATGGGGGATTCACCCCTCCACTTT | CATSDTMGDSPLHF
TRBJ2-1 | few | TRBV11-1 | TRBD1 | TGTGCCAGCAGCCGTGAACAGGGGGCGCCTGAGCAGTTCTTC | CASSREQGAPEQFF
TRBJ2-7 | NA | TRBV29-1 | TRBD2 | TGCAGCTTAGAGGGCGGGGGGGCCTACGAGCAGTACTTC | CSLEGGGAYEQYF
TRBJ1-2 | many | TRBV14 | NA | TGTGCCAGCAGCTGGGATCCAGGGGACTATGGCTACACCTTC | CASSWDPGDYGYTF
TRBJ2-3 | many | TRBV15 | TRBD2 | TGTGCCACCAGCAGAAGGACTAGCGGGGGCACAGATACGCAGTATTTT | CATSRRTSGGTDTQYF
TRBJ1-5 | many | TRBV2 | TRBD1 | TGTGCCAGCAGCTCAACAGGGGATCAGCCCCAGCATTTT | CASSSTGDQPQHF
TRBJ2-5 | NA | TRBV15 | NA | TGTGCCACCAGCAGAGATCGGAGGGTTCTTAAGTACTTC | CATSRDRRVLKYF
TRBJ1-2 | NA | TRBV29-1 | NA | TGCAGCGTCCCCGCCCCGGGGGGTGGCTACACCTTC | CSVPAPGGGYTF
TRBJ1-5 | many | TRBV2 | NA | TGTGCCAGCAGCGCCAATCAGCCCCAGCATTTT | CASSANQPQHF
TRBJ2-2 | few | TRBV6-1 | TRBD2 | TGTGCCAGCAGTGAAGGACTAGCGGGGAACACCGGGGAGCTGTTTTTT | CASSEGLAGNTGELFF
TRBJ2-7 | NA | TRBV7-8 | NA | TGTGCCAGCAGCTTGATAAGGGACGGGGGGCATGAAGAGCAGTACTTC | CASSLIRDGGHEEQYF
TRBJ1-6 | NA | TRBV9 | TRBD1 | TGTGCCAGCAGCGACGCCGGGACAGGGGATTCACCCCTCCACTTT | CASSDAGTGDSPLHF
TRBJ1-1 | few | TRBV20-1 | NA | TGCAGTGCATCCCCGGGGGCTGGGAACACTGAAGCTTTCTTT | CSASPGAGNTEAFF
TRBJ1-2 | many | TRBV7-8 | NA | TGTGCCAGCAGCTTAGGTCGGTCCGATGTCTATGGCTACACCTTC | CASSLGRSDVYGYTF
TRBJ2-5 | once | TRBV9 | NA | TGTGCCAGCAGCGTAGCGGGGGCCCAGTACTTC | CASSVAGAQYF